This T cell receptor beta chain was obtained from a study of molecular identifiers for immune sequencing clone quantification. Notes on this clonotype: The antigen is not known.

Bulk TCR libraries used previously described methods and listed TCR primers. TCRdb reprocessed the PCR reads with MiXCR, giving one entry per CDR3 protein. Here the sample spans roughly 630,000 distinct CDR3 sequences, 25% being singletons. V was pared by 0 bases and J by 1 base, with 9 bases between. Germline CDR1 reads LNHNV; CDR2 reads YYDKDF (reference sequence). This CDR3 contains 15 residues. Whole-study findings and limits: Clones that exceeded 20 RNA copies held over 99% of effector molecules, yet under 1% in naive cells.

Sequences were obtained from naive CD8+ T cells from blood, with Jurkat cell RNA spiked in. Subset specified: FACS-sorted CD8+CD4-CCR7+CD45RA+ naive T cells. The chain has TRBV15 and TRBJ2-5; perhaps TRBD1 as D (6 bases). The origin of this receptor is a human donor in good health. Some libraries in this study had Jurkat cell RNA spiked in. The CDR3, as DNA: TGTGCCACCAGCAGAGACAGGGGAACCCAAGAGACCCAGTACTTC. Its translation is CATSRDRGTQETQYF. Looking up the rest from reference TRBV15 and TRBJ2-5 gives the full variable domain: DAMVIQNPRYQVTQFGKPVTLSCSQTLNHNVMYWYQQKSSQAPKLLFHYYDKDFNNEADTPDNFQSRRPNTSFCFLDIRSPGLGDTAMYLCATSRDRGTQETQYFGPGTRLLVL.